This T cell receptor (beta chain) appears in the sequencing data of a study of shared clonotypes between healthy human individuals. The CDR3 covers 16 residues. Germline CDR1 is MDHEN and CDR2 is SYDVKM. The ends were cut back, 4 bases at V and 5 bases at J, with 17 bases in the middle. There were no recent acute infections or vaccinations among the donors, who were healthy HIV-negative adults. It was across several immunoSEQ plates that each subset's genomic DNA was evenly split. Clones were sequenced by immunoSEQ multiplex PCR, and TCRdb holds only the in-frame ones, with some missing. The sample lists fewer than 1.4 million clones, about 80% occurring once.

Material: memory CD4+ T cells from PBMCs. As to subset: CD45RA-negative fraction. This chain links TRBV28 with TRBJ1-4; D may be TRBD1 (5 bases). The TCR sequence derives from a man in his late teens or twenties in good health. Some clones in this sample may be carry-over from other donors' samples. The CDR3 bases are TGTGCCAGCAGTTCGCCCCCCCGGGGGGAGAATGAAAAACTGTTTTTT. Protein product: CASSSPPRGENEKLFF.